This T cell receptor beta chain derives from a study of cytomegalovirus exposure and HLA in healthy donors. In the PCR, 60 Vbeta and 13 Jbeta primers were used. Per the original methods: Some 10 million of about 88 million unique TCR beta chains were shared, per a later count. Sequenced by immunoSEQ multiplex PCR; TCRdb stores in-frame clones only, minus some. V, J and clone size were drawn from that table, and D and trimming were deduced from the DNA. Of around 160,000 clones in the sample, roughly 80% are singletons; the top ten hold 7% to 9.5%. The study, taken as a whole, reports: Some V segments could not be told apart, so they were left out, TRBV6-2 and TRBV6-3 among them. In an earlier analysis, most TCR beta V segments were productive about 87% or about 30% of the time.

To note about this clone: What it binds is not known.

Trimming removed 11 bases at V and 7 bases at J, with 21 bases between. The CDR3 is made up of 14 amino acids. CDR1 and CDR2 from the germline V gene are SNHLY and FYNNEI. The rearrangement links TRBV2 to TRBJ1-5; D remains ambiguous. The origin of this receptor is a male donor in good health and CMV-seropositive. What was sequenced was PBMCs. The CDR3 protein is CACAPTYSQQPQHF. The CDR3 nucleotides read TGTGCCTGCGCACCGACTTACTCTCAGCAGCCCCAGCATTTT.